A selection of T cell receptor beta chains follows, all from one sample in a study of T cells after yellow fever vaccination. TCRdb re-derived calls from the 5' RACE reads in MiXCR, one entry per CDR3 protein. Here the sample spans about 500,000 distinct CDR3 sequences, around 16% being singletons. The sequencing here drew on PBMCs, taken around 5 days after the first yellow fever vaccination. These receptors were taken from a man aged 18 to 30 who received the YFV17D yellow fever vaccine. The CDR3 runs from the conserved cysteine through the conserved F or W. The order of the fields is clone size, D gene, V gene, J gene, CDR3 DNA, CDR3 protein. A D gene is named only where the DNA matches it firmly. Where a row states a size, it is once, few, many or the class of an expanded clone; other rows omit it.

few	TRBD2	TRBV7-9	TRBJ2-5	TGTGCCAGCAGCCCCTGGGAGGGGGAGACCCAGTACTTC	CASSPWEGETQYF
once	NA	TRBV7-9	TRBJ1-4	TGTGCCAGCAGCTATGAGGGAGGACTGTTTTTT	CASSYEGGLFF
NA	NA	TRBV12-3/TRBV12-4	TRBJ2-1	TGTTCCAGCGGATCAGGGGAAAGGAATGAGCAGTTCTTC	CSSGSGERNEQFF
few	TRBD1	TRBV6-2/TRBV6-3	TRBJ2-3	TGTGCCAGCAGTTACACCTACAGGGGACCGTCAATCACAGATACGCAGTATTTT	CASSYTYRGPSITDTQYF
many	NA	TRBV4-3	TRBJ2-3	TGCGCCAGCAGCCAAGATCCCAGCACAGATACGCAGTATTTT	CASSQDPSTDTQYF
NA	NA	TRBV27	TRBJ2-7	TGTGCCAGCAGTTTATCCACGACCAGCGAGCAGTACTTC	CASSLSTTSEQYF
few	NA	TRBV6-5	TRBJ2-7	TGTGCCAGCAAACATGGGCAGTACTACGAGCAGTACTTC	CASKHGQYYEQYF
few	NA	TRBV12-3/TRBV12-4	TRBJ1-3	TGTGCCAGCAGTTTGGAGGGAGGAGGAAACACCATATATTTT	CASSLEGGGNTIYF
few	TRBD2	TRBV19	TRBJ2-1	TGTGCCAGTAGTCTACTGCTAGCGGGGGGTTCTCCAACCTACAATGAGCAGTTCTTC	CASSLLLAGGSPTYNEQFF
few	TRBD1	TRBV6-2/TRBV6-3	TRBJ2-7	TGTGCCAGCAGTTACTCGCAGGGGGCCTACGAGCAGTACTTC	CASSYSQGAYEQYF
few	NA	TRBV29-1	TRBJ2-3	TGCAGCGGGGATTTGGGAACAGATACGCAGTATTTT	CSGDLGTDTQYF
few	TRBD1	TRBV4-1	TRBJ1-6	TGCGCCAGCAGCTCCACAGGACAGGGGATTAATTCACCCCTCCACTTT	CASSSTGQGINSPLHF
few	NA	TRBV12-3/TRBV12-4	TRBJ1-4	TGTGCCAGCACTTCCGGGGCAACTAATGAAAAACTGTTTTTT	CASTSGATNEKLFF
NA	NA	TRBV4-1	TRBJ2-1	TGCGCCAGCAGCCAGGGAAATGGGTGGAATGAGCAGTTCTTC	CASSQGNGWNEQFF
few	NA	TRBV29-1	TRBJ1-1	TGCAGCGTTGAACCGGGGGCGGGGAACACTGAAGCTTTCTTT	CSVEPGAGNTEAFF